The 2 T cell receptor beta chains given below trace back to one sample, sequenced in a study of beta chain features in type 1 diabetes. Sequencing targeted expressed TCRB transcripts, as all isolated RNA had been reverse transcribed. Sequencing was performed with immunoSEQ multiplex PCR; in TCRdb, only in-frame clones are kept and a portion is missing. Of a few hundred thousand clones in the sample, more than 9.5% were seen once. Sequences were obtained from naive CD4+ T cells from blood. The receptors were gathered from a woman under 40 in good health.

The table lists this clone with a few counts. The V and J genes are TRBV27 and TRBJ2-2; TRBD2 matches at 16 bases. The germline V gene has CDR1 MNHEY and CDR2 SMNVEV (reference sequence). The length of the CDR3 is 16 residues. The V and J ends lost 4 bases and 5 bases, in that order; junction bases with no gene match: 1. CDR3 nucleotide sequence: TGTGCCAGCAGTTGGGGACTAGCGGGAGGGACCGGGGAGCTGTTTTTT. This encodes CASSWGLAGGTGELFF.

V and J are TRBV30 and TRBJ1-1; possibly TRBD1 for D (6 bases). Per germline, CDR1 GTSNPN and CDR2 SVGIG (reference sequence). The CDR3 loop spans 15 amino acids. DNA of the CDR3: TGTGCTGGACTTCGGAACAGGGTAAGGAACACTGAAGCTTTCTTT. Translation: CAGLRNRVRNTEAFF.